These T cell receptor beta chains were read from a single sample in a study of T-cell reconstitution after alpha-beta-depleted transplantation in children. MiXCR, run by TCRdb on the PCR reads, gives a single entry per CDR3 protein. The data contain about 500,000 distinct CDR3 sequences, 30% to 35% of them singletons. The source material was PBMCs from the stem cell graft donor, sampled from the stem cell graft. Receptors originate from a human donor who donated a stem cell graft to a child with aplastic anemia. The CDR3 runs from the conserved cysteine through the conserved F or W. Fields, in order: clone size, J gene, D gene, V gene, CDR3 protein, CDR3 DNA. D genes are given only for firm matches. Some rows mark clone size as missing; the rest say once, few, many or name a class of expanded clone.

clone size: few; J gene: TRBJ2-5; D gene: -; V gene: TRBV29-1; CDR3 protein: CSVGSGSRETQYF; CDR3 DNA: TGCAGCGTTGGTTCCGGGAGTAGGGAGACCCAGTACTTC
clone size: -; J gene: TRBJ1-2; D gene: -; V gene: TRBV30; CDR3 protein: CAWSPLNYGYTF; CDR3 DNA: TGTGCCTGGAGTCCTTTGAACTATGGCTACACCTTC
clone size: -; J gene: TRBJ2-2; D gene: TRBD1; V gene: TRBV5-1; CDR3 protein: CASSWQGQGSTGELFF; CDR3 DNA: TGCGCCAGCAGCTGGCAGGGACAGGGGAGCACCGGGGAGCTGTTTTTT
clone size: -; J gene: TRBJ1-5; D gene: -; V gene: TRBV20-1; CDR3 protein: CSASQQRDQPQHF; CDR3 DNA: TGCAGTGCTAGTCAACAAAGGGATCAGCCCCAGCATTTT
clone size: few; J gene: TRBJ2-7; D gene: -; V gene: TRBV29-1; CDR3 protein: CSVGAPGKKGEQYF; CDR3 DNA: TGCAGCGTTGGGGCTCCGGGAAAGAAGGGCGAGCAGTACTTC
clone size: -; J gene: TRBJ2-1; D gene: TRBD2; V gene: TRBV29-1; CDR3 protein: CSVARGLVNEQFF; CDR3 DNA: TGCAGCGTTGCGAGGGGACTAGTGAATGAGCAGTTCTTC
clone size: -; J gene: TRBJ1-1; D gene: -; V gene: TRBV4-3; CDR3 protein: CASSYGRYLNTEAFF; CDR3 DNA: TGCGCCAGCAGCTACGGACGTTACCTGAACACTGAAGCTTTCTTT
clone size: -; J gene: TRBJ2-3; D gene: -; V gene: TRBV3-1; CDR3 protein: CASSQQTGVDTQYF; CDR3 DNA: TGTGCCAGCAGCCAACAGACGGGAGTAGATACGCAGTATTTT
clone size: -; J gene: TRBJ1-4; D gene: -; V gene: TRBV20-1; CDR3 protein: CSARLQGVVGEKLFF; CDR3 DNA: TGCAGTGCTAGACTCCAAGGGGTAGTGGGTGAAAAACTGTTTTTT
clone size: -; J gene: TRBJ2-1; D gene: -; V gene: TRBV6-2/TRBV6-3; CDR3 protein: CASSYVTYNEQFF; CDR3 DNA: TGTGCCAGCAGTTACGTTACCTACAATGAGCAGTTCTTC
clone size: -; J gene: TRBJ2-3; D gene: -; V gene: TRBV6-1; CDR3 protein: CASSELGVVTDTQYF; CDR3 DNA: TGTGCCAGCAGTGAATTGGGGGTCGTCACAGATACGCAGTATTTT
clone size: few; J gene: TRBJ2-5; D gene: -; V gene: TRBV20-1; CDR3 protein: CSARGDGRQETQYF; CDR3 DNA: TGCAGTGCTAGGGGGGACGGTCGCCAAGAGACCCAGTACTTC
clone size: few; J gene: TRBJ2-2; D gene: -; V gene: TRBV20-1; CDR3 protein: CSARDFVRGGAGELFF; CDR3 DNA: TGCAGTGCTAGAGATTTCGTGCGGGGAGGTGCCGGGGAGCTGTTTTTT
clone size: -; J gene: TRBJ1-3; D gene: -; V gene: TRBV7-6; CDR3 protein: CASSPRQSSGGNTIYF; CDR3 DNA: TGTGCCAGCAGCCCCCGACAGTCGTCAGGGGGAAACACCATATATTTT
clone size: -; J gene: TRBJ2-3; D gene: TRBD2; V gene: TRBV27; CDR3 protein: CASSFFLAGGTDTQYF; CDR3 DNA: TGTGCCAGCAGTTTCTTCCTAGCGGGAGGGACGGATACGCAGTATTTT
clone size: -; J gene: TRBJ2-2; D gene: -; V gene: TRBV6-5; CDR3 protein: CASSLGLLPNTGELFF; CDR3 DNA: TGTGCCAGCAGTTTAGGACTCCTCCCGAACACCGGGGAGCTGTTTTTT
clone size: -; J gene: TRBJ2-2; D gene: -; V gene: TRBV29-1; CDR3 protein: CSVEDQGGNTGELFF; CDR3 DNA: TGCAGCGTTGAAGATCAGGGCGGTAACACCGGGGAGCTGTTTTTT
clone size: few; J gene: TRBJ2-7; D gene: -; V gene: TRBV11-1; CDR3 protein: CASSLLVTEVEQYF; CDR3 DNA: TGTGCCAGCAGCCTACTAGTTACGGAGGTCGAGCAGTACTTC
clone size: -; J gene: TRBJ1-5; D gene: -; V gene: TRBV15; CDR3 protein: CATSRGISNQPQHF; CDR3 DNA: TGTGCCACCAGCAGAGGCATTAGCAATCAGCCCCAGCATTTT
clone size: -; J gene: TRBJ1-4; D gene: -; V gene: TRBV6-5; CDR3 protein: CASSYSPRNNEKLFF; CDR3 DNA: TGTGCCAGCAGTTACTCCCCACGCAATAATGAAAAACTGTTTTTT
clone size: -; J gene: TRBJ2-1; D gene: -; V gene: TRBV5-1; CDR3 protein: CASSLAGSTGEQFF; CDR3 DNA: TGCGCCAGCAGCTTAGCGGGATCGACAGGGGAGCAGTTCTTC
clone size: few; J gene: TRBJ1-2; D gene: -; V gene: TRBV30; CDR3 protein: CVGRGAGYYGYTF; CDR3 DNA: TGTGTGGGGCGGGGGGCAGGATACTATGGCTACACCTTC
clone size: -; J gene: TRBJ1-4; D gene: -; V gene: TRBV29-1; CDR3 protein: CSVEDLRVRATSEKLFF; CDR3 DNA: TGCAGCGTTGAAGATCTAAGAGTAAGGGCAACTAGTGAAAAACTGTTTTTT
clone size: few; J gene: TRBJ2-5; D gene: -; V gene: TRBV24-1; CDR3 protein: CATSDRLNQETQYF; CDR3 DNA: TGTGCCACCAGTGACAGGCTAAATCAAGAGACCCAGTACTTC
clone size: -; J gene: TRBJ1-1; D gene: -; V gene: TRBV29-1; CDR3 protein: CSVGGGTEAFF; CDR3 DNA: TGCAGCGTTGGGGGGGGCACTGAAGCTTTCTTT
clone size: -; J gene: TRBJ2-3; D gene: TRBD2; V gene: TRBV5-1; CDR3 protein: CASSSKLAERTTPDTQYF; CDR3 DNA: TGCGCCAGCAGCTCCAAACTAGCGGAGAGGACCACCCCAGATACGCAGTATTTT
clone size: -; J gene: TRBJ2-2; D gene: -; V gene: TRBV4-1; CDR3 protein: CASSQGGRNTGELFF; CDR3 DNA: TGCGCCAGCAGCCAAGGAGGGAGGAACACCGGGGAGCTGTTTTTT
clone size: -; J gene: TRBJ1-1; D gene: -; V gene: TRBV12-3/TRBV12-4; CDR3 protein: CASSFVAGGGTEAFF; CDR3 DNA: TGTGCCAGCAGTTTCGTCGCGGGAGGGGGCACTGAAGCTTTCTTT
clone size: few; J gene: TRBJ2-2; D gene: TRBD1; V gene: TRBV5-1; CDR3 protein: CASSLRTGTGELFF; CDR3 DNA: TGCGCCAGCAGCTTAAGGACAGGAACCGGGGAGCTGTTTTTT
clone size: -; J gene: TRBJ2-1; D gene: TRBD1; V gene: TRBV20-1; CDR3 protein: CSASWTGVYEQFF; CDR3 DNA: TGCAGTGCTAGCTGGACAGGGGTCTATGAGCAGTTCTTC
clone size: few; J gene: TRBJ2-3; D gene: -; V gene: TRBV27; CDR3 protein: CASSLSYGMGTDTQYF; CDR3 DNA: TGTGCCAGCAGTTTATCCTACGGGATGGGAACAGATACGCAGTATTTT
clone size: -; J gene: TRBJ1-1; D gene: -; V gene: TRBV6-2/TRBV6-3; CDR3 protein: CASSSGRLNTEAFF; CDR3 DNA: TGTGCCAGTAGTTCGGGACGGTTGAACACTGAAGCTTTCTTT
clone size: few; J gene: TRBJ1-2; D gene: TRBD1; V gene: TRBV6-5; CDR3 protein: CASGPGGGYTF; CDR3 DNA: TGTGCCAGCGGGCCAGGGGGCGGCTACACCTTC
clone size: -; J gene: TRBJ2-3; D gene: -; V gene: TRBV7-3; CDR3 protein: CASSHAGGGDTQYF; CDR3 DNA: TGTGCCAGCAGCCACGCAGGAGGGGGAGATACGCAGTATTTT
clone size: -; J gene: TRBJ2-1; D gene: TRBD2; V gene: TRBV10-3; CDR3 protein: CAISESISGRALDEQFF; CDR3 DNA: TGTGCCATCAGTGAGTCCATTAGCGGGAGGGCCTTAGATGAGCAGTTCTTC
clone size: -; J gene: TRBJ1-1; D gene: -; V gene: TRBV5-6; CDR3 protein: CASSLHFGGAGTEAFF; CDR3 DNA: TGTGCCAGCAGCCTTCACTTCGGGGGGGCTGGCACTGAAGCTTTCTTT